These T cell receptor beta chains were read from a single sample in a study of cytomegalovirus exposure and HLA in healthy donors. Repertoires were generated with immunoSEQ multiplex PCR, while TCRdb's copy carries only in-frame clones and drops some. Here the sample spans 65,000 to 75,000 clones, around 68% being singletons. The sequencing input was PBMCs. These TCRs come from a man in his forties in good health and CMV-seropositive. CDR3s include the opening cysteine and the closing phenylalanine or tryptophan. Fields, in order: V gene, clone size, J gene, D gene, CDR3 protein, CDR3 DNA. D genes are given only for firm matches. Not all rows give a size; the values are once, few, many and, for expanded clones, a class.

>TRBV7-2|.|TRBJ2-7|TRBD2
CASSLSLTSGRGEQYF
TGTGCCAGCAGCTTATCTCTGACTAGCGGGAGAGGGGAGCAGTACTTC
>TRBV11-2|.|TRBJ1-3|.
CASSLVSEPSGNTIYF
TGTGCCAGCAGCTTAGTTTCAGAACCCTCTGGAAACACCATATATTTT
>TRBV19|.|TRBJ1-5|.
CASSMFGGSHQPQHF
TGTGCCAGTAGTATGTTCGGGGGATCACATCAGCCCCAGCATTTT
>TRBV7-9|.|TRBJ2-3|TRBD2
CASSTSTSGGVDTQYF
TGTGCCAGCAGCACCTCGACTAGCGGGGGGGTAGATACGCAGTATTTT
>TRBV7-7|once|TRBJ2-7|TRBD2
CASSPNIHGLAEVYEQYF
TGTGCTAGCAGCCCGAACATCCACGGACTAGCGGAAGTATACGAGCAGTACTTC
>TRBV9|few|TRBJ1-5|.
CASSVTPGSNQPQHF
TGTGCCAGCAGCGTCACCCCGGGTAGCAATCAGCCCCAGCATTTT
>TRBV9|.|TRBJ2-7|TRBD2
CASSVGLAGVGWVEQYF
TGTGCCAGCAGCGTTGGACTAGCGGGGGTCGGATGGGTCGAGCAGTACTTC
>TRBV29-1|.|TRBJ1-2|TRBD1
CSVVSLDRGGGYTF
TGCAGCGTTGTCAGTTTAGACAGGGGTGGCGGCTACACCTTC
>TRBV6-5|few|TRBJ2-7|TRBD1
CASSYNRGSNEQYF
TGTGCCAGCAGTTACAACAGGGGGTCCAACGAGCAGTACTTC
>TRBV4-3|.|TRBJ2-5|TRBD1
CASSGTAQETQYF
TGCGCCAGCAGTGGGACAGCCCAAGAGACCCAGTACTTC
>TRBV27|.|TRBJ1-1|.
CASSLYRNTEAFF
TGTGCCAGCAGTTTATACAGGAACACTGAAGCTTTCTTT
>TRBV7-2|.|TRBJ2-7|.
CASSYSGGYLPYEQYF
TGTGCCAGCAGCTACTCCGGGGGTTACCTACCGTACGAGCAGTACTTC
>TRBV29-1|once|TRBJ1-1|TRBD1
CSVSPTGGFAEAFF
TGCAGCGTTAGCCCGACAGGGGGTTTTGCTGAAGCTTTCTTT
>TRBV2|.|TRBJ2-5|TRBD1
CATTQGSGETQYF
TGTGCCACCACACAGGGGTCGGGGGAGACCCAGTACTTC
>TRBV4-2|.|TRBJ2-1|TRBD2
CASSQVRAGTYNEQFF
TGTGCCAGCAGCCAAGTTCGAGCGGGGACCTACAATGAGCAGTTCTTC
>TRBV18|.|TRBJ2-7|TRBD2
CASSPREGTYEQYF
TGTGCCAGCTCACCGCGGGAGGGCACCTACGAGCAGTACTTC
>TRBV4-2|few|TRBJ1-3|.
CASSHTDSGGGNTIYF
TGTGCCAGCAGCCATACCGACTCGGGAGGTGGAAACACCATATATTTT
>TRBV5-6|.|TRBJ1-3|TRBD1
CASSLTGDDPERGNTIYF
TGTGCCAGCAGCTTAACAGGGGATGATCCGGAACGTGGAAACACCATATATTTT
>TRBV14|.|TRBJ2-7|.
CASSHALYEQYF
TGTGCCAGCAGCCATGCGCTCTACGAGCAGTACTTC
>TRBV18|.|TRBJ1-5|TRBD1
CASSASQLGGGQPQHF
TGTGCCAGCTCAGCGTCGCAGTTAGGGGGCGGACAGCCCCAGCATTTT
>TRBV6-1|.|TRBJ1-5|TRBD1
CASSLHRGENQPQHF
TGTGCCAGCAGTCTACACAGGGGGGAAAATCAGCCCCAGCATTTT
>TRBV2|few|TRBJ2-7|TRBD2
CASSGWGTSRYEQYF
TGTGCCAGCAGTGGATGGGGGACTAGCCGATACGAGCAGTACTTC
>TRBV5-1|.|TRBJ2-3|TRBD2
CASGLAGGPESDTQYF
TGCGCCAGCGGACTAGCGGGAGGGCCCGAGTCCGATACGCAGTATTTT
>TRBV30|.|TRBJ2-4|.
CAWSVLAGAKNIQYF
TGTGCCTGGAGTGTTCTAGCCGGGGCCAAAAACATTCAGTACTTC
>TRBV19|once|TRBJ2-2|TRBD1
CASSRQGLSTGELFF
TGTGCCAGTAGTAGACAGGGTTTGAGCACCGGGGAGCTGTTTTTT
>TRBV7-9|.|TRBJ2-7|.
CSSSLGADLSYEQYF
TGTTCCAGCAGCTTGGGAGCGGACCTCTCCTACGAGCAGTACTTC
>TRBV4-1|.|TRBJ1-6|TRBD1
CASSQDRDRGGSPLHF
TGCGCCAGCAGCCAAGACCGGGACAGGGGCGGTTCACCCCTCCACTTT
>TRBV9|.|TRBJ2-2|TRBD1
CASSPGRQGFGGELFF
TGTGCCAGCAGCCCGGGCCGACAGGGGTTTGGCGGGGAGCTGTTTTTT
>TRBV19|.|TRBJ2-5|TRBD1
CASTRDRGLQETQYF
TGTGCCAGTACCCGGGACAGGGGGCTGCAAGAGACCCAGTACTTC
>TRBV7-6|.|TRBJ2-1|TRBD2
CASSLQRETVWEQFF
TGTGCCAGCAGCTTACAGCGGGAAACAGTTTGGGAGCAGTTCTTC
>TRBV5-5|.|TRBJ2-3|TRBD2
CASSSGTSGLTDTQYF
TGTGCCAGCAGCTCTGGGACTAGCGGTCTCACAGATACGCAGTATTTT
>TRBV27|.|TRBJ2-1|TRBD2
CASSPLGLAGSYGNEQFF
TGTGCCAGCAGTCCACTGGGACTAGCGGGGAGCTATGGCAATGAGCAGTTCTTC
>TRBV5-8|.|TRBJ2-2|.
CASSFGGASPNTGELFF
TGTGCCAGCAGCTTTGGGGGGGCAAGCCCGAACACCGGGGAGCTGTTTTTT
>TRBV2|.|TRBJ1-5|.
CASKLEGGNQPQHF
TGTGCCAGCAAGCTGGAAGGGGGCAATCAGCCCCAGCATTTT
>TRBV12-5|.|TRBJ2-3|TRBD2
CASGPRAGEDTQYF
TGTGCTAGTGGTCCAAGAGCGGGGGAAGATACGCAGTATTTT
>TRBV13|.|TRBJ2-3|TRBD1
CASSLFGTGRDTQYF
TGTGCCAGCAGCTTATTTGGGACAGGGAGGGATACGCAGTATTTT
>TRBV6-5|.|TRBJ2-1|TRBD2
CASSPTSGGHNEQFF
TGTGCCAGCAGCCCGACTAGCGGGGGACACAATGAGCAGTTCTTC
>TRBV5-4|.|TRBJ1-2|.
CASSSRGFYGYTF
TGTGCCAGCAGCTCCCGCGGCTTTTATGGCTACACCTTC
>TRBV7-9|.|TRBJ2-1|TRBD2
CASSPRLARGRYNEQFF
TGTGCCAGCAGCCCCAGATTGGCGCGGGGGAGGTACAATGAGCAGTTCTTC
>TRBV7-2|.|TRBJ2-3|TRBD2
CASRLTSGGGGDTQYF
TGTGCCAGCAGGTTGACTAGCGGGGGTGGGGGGGATACGCAGTATTTT
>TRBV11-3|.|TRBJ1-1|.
CASSLSGILGQPNTEAFF
TGTGCCAGCAGCTTATCAGGGATTTTGGGACAACCTAACACTGAAGCTTTCTTT
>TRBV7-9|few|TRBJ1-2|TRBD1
CASSIGTGEIYGYTF
TGTGCCAGCAGCATTGGGACAGGGGAGATCTATGGCTACACCTTC
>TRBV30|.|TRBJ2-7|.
CAGNSQGRDEQYF
TGTGCCGGTAACTCTCAGGGTCGCGACGAGCAGTACTTC
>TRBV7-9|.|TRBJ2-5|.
CSSSLRLPDQYF
TGTTCCAGCAGCCTCCGACTCCCGGACCAGTACTTC
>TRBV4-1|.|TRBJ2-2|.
CASSQEASNTGELFF
TGCGCCAGCAGCCAAGAGGCCTCGAACACCGGGGAGCTGTTTTTT